Listed here are 20 T cell receptor beta chains from one sample, sequenced in a study of T cell responses to AZD1222 COVID-19 vaccine. Libraries were prepared by immunoSEQ multiplex PCR; TCRdb keeps only in-frame clonotypes and omits some of them. The table includes around 130,000 clones, 80% to 95% detected once. The starting material was peripheral blood, obtained 28 days after the second dose of the MenACWY control vaccine. The receptors derive from an adult who received the MenACWY meningococcal vaccine as a control.

This clone has just one count. This chain uses TRBV28 with TRBJ2-7, with 13 bases fitting TRBD2. CDR3 length equals 18 residues. V lost 3 bases and J lost 4; bases outside the gene matches: 12. Germline CDR1 and CDR2: MDHEN and SYDVKM. CDR3 nucleotide sequence: TGTGCCAGCAGTTTCCCACTAGCGGGAGGGCCTGGTGGGTACGAGCAGTACTTC. Encoded protein: CASSFPLAGGPGGYEQYF.

The chain combines TRBV28 with TRBJ1-1, with 7 bases identical to TRBD1. Looked up from germline, CDR1 is MDHEN and CDR2 is SYDVKM. Germline trimming cut 5 bases from V and 5 bases from J; bases unmatched to any gene: 17. There are 17 residues in the CDR3. The CDR3, as DNA: TGTGCCAGCAGTCCCCTTATACCCCCGACAGGGAGTACTGAAGCTTTCTTT. This gives the protein CASSPLIPPTGSTEAFF. Looking up the rest from reference TRBV28 and TRBJ1-1 gives the full variable domain: DVKVTQSSRYLVKRTGEKVFLECVQDMDHENMFWYRQDPGLGLRLIYFSYDVKMKEKGDIPEGYSVSREKKERFSLILESASTNQTSMYLCASSPLIPPTGSTEAFFGQGTRLTVV.

This clone was recorded a few times. The chain employs TRBV3-1 (or the pseudogene TRBV3-2) and TRBJ1-1, with D unclear. Trimming pared 4 bases from V and 1 base from J, leaving 10 bases between. CDR1 is LGHDT and CDR2 is YNNKEL in the germline V gene (reference sequence). CDR3 length: 14 amino acids. CDR3 bases: TGTGCCAGCAGCCCCTCAGACGGGAACACTGAAGCTTTCTTT. This sequence encodes CASSPSDGNTEAFF.

V gene TRBV5-5 combines with J gene TRBJ2-5; 7 nucleotides match TRBD1. The CDR3 totals 13 residues. Per germline, CDR1 SGHKS and CDR2 YYEKEE (reference sequence). Trimming at V came to 2 bases and at J to 4 bases, leaving 2 bases not matched to a gene. CDR3 sequence: CASSFRDRETQYF. As DNA, the CDR3 is TGTGCCAGCAGCTTCCGGGACAGAGAGACCCAGTACTTC.

The rearrangement links TRBV5-4 to TRBJ2-3; the D gene is possibly TRBD2 (6 bases). Between the trimmed V and J ends, which lost 1 base and 1 base, there was a span of 10 bases. Germline values: CDR1 SGHNT, CDR2 YYREEE (reference sequence). There are 15 residues in the CDR3. The CDR3 here is CASSLWASGTDTQYF. The CDR3 coding sequence is TGTGCCAGCAGCTTGTGGGCTAGCGGCACAGATACGCAGTATTTT.

The chain is built from TRBV5-6 and TRBJ1-1; D not certain. The germline gives CDR1 SGHDT, CDR2 YYEEEE. The V and J ends lost 3 bases and 5 bases respectively, with 17 bases between them. The CDR3 is 15 residues long. CDR3 DNA: TGTGCCAGCAGCTCCCCTTACGGGGAACAGACTGAAGCTTTCTTT. Residues: CASSSPYGEQTEAFF.

This chain links TRBV15 with TRBJ2-5, with 10 bases identical to TRBD2. CDR1 and CDR2 (germline): LNHNV, YYDKDF (reference sequence). CDR3 length equals 17 residues. The V segment lost 1 base and the J segment 2 bases; nucleotides outside the gene matches: 7. CDR3 nucleotide sequence: TGTGCCACCAGCAGAGGCAGGACTAGCGGAGATCAAGAGACCCAGTACTTC. Translated: CATSRGRTSGDQETQYF.

A few counts support this clone. J is TRBJ1-5 and V is TRBV6-5; no clear D gene. This CDR3 is built from 13 residues. Germline V gives CDR1 MNHEY, CDR2 SVGAGI. V lost 5 bases to trimming and J lost 7 bases, with 12 bases between them. CDR3: CASSTRENQPQHF. The CDR3, as DNA: TGTGCCAGCAGTACACGGGAGAACCAGCCCCAGCATTTT.

This clone was picked up one time. This chain joins TRBV5-1 and TRBJ2-1, with 7 bases matching TRBD1. The germline CDR1 and CDR2 sequences are SGHRS and YFSETQ. The CDR3 sequence is 15 residues long. The trim removed 2 bases at V and 4 bases at J, leaving 6 bases unmatched. The CDR3 loop is CASSLAGGLYNEQFF. As DNA, the CDR3 is TGCGCCAGCAGCTTAGCAGGGGGTTTGTACAATGAGCAGTTCTTC.

In nucleotides, the CDR3 is TGTGCCAGCAGCTTGGCGGCTGTCGGGGCGCATCAGCCCCAGCATTTT. This sequence encodes CASSLAAVGAHQPQHF. The genes are TRBV5-5 and TRBJ1-5; the D gene is possibly TRBD1 (5 bases). Germline V gene data show CDR1 as SGHKS and CDR2 as YYEKEE (reference sequence). Trimming stripped 0 bases from V and 5 bases from J, with 15 bases between. This CDR3 is built from 16 residues. Variable domain in full (rest from reference TRBV5-5 and TRBJ1-5): DAGVTQSPTHLIKTRGQQVTLRCSPISGHKSVSWYQQVLGQGPQFIFQYYEKEERGRGNFPDRFSARQFPNYSSELNVNALLLGDSALYLCASSLAAVGAHQPQHFGDGTRLSIL.

The CDR3 spells CASSSETSGNTIYF. In DNA form, the CDR3 reads TGTGCCAGCAGCTCAGAGACCTCTGGAAACACCATATATTTT. The rearrangement links TRBV7-8 to TRBJ1-3; D is ambiguous. The CDR3 covers 14 residues. With 4 bases removed from V and 0 bases from J, the gap between germline ends came to 7 bases. CDR1 is SGHVS and CDR2 is FQNEAQ in the germline V gene.

The V and J genes are TRBV5-5 and TRBJ1-1; D is perhaps TRBD1 (5 bases). Germline loops: CDR1 SGHKS, CDR2 YYEKEE (reference sequence). The V end was cut by 2 bases, the J end by 11 bases, with 13 bases between. CDR3 length: 12 residues. The CDR3 DNA sequence: TGTGCCAGCAGCTTCGGGACGGTGGACGCTTTCTTT. This codes for CASSFGTVDAFF.

In its sample, this clone was seen once. The rearrangement links TRBV5-1 to TRBJ1-1; 7 bases line up with TRBD1. The CDR3 runs to 13 residues. V was pared by 0 bases and J by 6 bases, with 2 bases of the junction left unmatched. Germline V gene lookup returns CDR1 SGHRS and CDR2 YFSETQ. This chain's CDR3 is CASSLEGAAEAFF. The DNA for the CDR3 is TGCGCCAGCAGCTTGGAGGGGGCCGCTGAAGCTTTCTTT.

V gene TRBV6-6 combines with J gene TRBJ1-5; 7 nucleotides align to TRBD1. Germline CDR1 reads MNHNY; CDR2 reads SVGAGI (reference sequence). V dropped 6 bases and J dropped 3; count of bases not matched to a gene: 5. The CDR3 covers 14 residues. The DNA for the CDR3 is TGTGCCAGCAGGGTGGGACAGCCCAATCAGCCCCAGCATTTT. Its protein is CASRVGQPNQPQHF.

The chain uses TRBV19 and TRBJ1-5; TRBD1 might be the D (5 bases). This CDR3 is built from 15 residues. V lost 7 bases and J lost 2, with 15 bases in between. CDR1 and CDR2 (germline): LNHDA, SQIVND (reference sequence). The CDR3 protein is CASTRAGNRNQPQHF. In DNA form, the CDR3 reads TGTGCCAGTACGAGGGCAGGGAACCGCAATCAGCCCCAGCATTTT.

The sample holds a few counts of this clone. The chain carries TRBV7-9 and TRBJ2-2; no firm D call. V dropped 5 bases and J dropped 6 bases, with 13 bases sitting between them. From germline, CDR1 is SEHNR and CDR2 FQNEAQ (reference sequence). This CDR3 comprises 14 residues. CDR3 amino acids: CASSPPLSAGELFF. CDR3 DNA sequence: TGTGCCAGCAGCCCCCCCCTTAGTGCCGGGGAGCTGTTTTTT. Full variable domain (outside the CDR3, taken from reference TRBV7-9 and TRBJ2-2): DTGVSQNPRHKITKRGQNVTFRCDPISEHNRLYWYRQTLGQGPEFLTYFQNEAQLEKSRLLSDRFSAERPKGSFSTLEIQRTEQGDSAMYLCASSPPLSAGELFFGEGSRLTVL.

Concerning this clone: This could be a read error, since a much larger clone is one nucleotide away. Other DNA sequences within the sample encode an identical CDR3. The DNA for the CDR3 is TGCGCCAGCCAAAAAGGGCAGCACACCGGGGAGCTGTTTTTT. This gives the protein CASQKGQHTGELFF. The chain combines TRBV10-1 with TRBJ2-2; no firm D call. In germline, CDR1 is WNHNN, CDR2 SYGVQD (reference sequence). The CDR3 loop spans 14 amino acids. Trimming removed 8 bases from V and 3 bases from J, with 13 bases in between.

V usage is TRBV4-2 and J usage is TRBJ1-4; 8 bases map to TRBD1. Losses at the gene ends were 1 base for V and 0 bases for J; bases not matched to a gene: 10. Looked up from germline, CDR1 is LGHNA and CDR2 is YNFKEQ. The CDR3 sequence is 19 residues long. CDR3 loop: CASSQAEKNRGATNEKLFF. The CDR3 DNA reads as TGTGCCAGCAGCCAAGCCGAGAAAAACAGGGGGGCAACTAATGAAAAACTGTTTTTT.

The rearrangement links TRBV6-6 to TRBJ1-1; D ambiguous. The CDR3 consists of 13 residues. V was clipped by 7 bases and J by 5 bases, with 14 bases between them. From germline, CDR1 is MNHNY and CDR2 SVGAGI (reference sequence). The CDR3 loop reads CASTGPQNTEAFF. In nucleotides, the CDR3 is TGTGCCAGCACCGGACCCCAGAATACTGAAGCTTTCTTT.

The rearrangement links TRBV12-3 or TRBV12-4 to TRBJ1-1; D is perhaps TRBD1 (5 bases). V was trimmed by 4 bases and J by 5 bases, leaving 5 bases between them. The CDR3 runs 11 residues. CDR3 DNA sequence: TGTGCCAGCAGTTGGGGGACTGAAGCTTTCTTT. Translating it yields CASSWGTEAFF.